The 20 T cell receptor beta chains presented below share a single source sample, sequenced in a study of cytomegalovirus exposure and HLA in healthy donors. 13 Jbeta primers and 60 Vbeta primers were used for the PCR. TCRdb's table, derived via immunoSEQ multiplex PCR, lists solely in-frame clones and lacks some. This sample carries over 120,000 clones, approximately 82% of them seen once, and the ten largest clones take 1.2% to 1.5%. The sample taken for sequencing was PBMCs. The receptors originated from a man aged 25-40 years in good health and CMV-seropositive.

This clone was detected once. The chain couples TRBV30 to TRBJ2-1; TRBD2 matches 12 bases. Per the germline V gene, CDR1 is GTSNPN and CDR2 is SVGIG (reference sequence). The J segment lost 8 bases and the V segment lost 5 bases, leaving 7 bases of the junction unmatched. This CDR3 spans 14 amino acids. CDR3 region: CAWEGLAGCDEQFF. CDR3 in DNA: TGTGCCTGGGAAGGACTAGCGGGATGCGATGAGCAGTTCTTC.

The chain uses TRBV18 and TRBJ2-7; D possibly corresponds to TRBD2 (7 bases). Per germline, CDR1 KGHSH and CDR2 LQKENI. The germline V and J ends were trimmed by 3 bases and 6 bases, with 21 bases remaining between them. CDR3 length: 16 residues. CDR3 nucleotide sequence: TGTGCCAGCTCACCCACTGAGGGGGGGCGCAGGGGCGAGCAGTACTTC. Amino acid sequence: CASSPTEGGRRGEQYF.

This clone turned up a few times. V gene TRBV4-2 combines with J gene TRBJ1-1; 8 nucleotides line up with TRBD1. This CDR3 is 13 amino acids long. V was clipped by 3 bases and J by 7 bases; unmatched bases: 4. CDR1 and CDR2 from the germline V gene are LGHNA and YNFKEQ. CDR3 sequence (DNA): TGTGCCAGCAGCCAGACAGGGGCCGGTGAAGCTTTCTTT. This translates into CASSQTGAGEAFF.

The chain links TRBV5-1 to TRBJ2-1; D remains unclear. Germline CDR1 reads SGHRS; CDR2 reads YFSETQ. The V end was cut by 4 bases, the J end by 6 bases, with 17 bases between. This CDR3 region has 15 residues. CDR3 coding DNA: TGCGCCAGCAGCCCAACTCATACAACTACCAATGAGCAGTTCTTC. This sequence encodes CASSPTHTTTNEQFF.

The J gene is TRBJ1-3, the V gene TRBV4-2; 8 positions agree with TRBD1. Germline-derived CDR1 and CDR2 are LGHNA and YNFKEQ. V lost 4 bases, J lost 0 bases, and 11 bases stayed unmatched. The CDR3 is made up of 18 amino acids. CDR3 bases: TGTGCCAGCAGCCGCCACAAGGGACAGGTTAACTCTGGAAACACCATATATTTT. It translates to CASSRHKGQVNSGNTIYF.

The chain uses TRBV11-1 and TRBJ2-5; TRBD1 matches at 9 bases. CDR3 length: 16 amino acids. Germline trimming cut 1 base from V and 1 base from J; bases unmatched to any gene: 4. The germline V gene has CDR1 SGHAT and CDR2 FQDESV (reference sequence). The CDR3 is CASSLGTGALQETQYF. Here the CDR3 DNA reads TGTGCCAGCAGCTTAGGGACAGGGGCCCTCCAAGAGACCCAGTACTTC. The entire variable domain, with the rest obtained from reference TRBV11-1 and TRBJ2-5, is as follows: EAEVAQSPRYKITEKSQAVAFWCDPISGHATLYWYRQILGQGPELLVQFQDESVVDDSQLPKDRFSAERLKGVDSTLKIQPAELGDSAMYLCASSLGTGALQETQYFGPGTRLLVL.

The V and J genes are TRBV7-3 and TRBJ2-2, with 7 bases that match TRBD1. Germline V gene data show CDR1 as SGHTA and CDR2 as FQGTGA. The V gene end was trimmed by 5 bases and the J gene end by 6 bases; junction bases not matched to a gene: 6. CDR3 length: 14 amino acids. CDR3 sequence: CASSPKRGPGELFF. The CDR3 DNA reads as TGTGCCAGCAGCCCCAAAAGGGGGCCCGGGGAGCTGTTTTTT.

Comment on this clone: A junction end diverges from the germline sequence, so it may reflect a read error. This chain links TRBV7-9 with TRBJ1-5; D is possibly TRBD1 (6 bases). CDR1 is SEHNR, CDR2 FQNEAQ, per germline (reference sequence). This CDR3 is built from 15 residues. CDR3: CSSSSQGTGNQPQHF. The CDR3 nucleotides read TGTTCCAGCAGCTCACAGGGCACCGGCAATCAGCCCCAGCATTTT. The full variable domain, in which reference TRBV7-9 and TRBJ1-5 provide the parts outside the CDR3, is DTGVSQNPRHKITKRGQNVTFRCDPISEHNRLYWYRQTLGQGPEFLTYFQNEAQLEKSRLLSDRFSAERPKGSFSTLEIQRTEQGDSAMYLCSSSSQGTGNQPQHFGDGTRLSIL.

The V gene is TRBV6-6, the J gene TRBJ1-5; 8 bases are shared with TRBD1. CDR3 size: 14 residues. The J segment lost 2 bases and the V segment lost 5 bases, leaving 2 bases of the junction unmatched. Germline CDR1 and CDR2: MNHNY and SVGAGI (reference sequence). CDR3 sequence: CASSTTGGNQPQHF. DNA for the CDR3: TGTGCCAGCAGTACGACAGGGGGCAATCAGCCCCAGCATTTT.

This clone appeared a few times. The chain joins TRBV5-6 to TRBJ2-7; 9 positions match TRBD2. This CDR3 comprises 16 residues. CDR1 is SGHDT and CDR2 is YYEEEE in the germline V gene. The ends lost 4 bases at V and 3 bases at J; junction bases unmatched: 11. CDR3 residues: CASSPDPTSGGYEQYF. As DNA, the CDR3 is TGTGCCAGCAGCCCCGACCCGACTAGCGGAGGCTACGAGCAGTACTTC.

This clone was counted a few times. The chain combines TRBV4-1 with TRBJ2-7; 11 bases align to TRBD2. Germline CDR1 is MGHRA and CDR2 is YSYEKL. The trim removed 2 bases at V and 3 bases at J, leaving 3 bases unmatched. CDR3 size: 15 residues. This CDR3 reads CASSQSTSGSYEQYF. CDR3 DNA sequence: TGCGCCAGCAGCCAATCCACTAGCGGGAGCTACGAGCAGTACTTC.

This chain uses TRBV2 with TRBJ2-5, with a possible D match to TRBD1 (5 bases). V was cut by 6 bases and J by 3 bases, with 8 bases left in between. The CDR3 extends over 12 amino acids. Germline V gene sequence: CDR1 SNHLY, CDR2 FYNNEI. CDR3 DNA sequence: TGTGCCAGCAGAGGGGCAGAAGAGACCCAGTACTTC. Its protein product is CASRGAEETQYF.

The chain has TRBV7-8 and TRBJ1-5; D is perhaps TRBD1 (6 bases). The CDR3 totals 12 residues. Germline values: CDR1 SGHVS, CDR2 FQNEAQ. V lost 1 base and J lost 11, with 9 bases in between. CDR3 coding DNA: TGTGCCAGCAGCTTAGGGGGACAAACCCAGCATTTT. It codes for CASSLGGQTQHF. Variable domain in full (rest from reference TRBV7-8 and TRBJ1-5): GAGVSQSPRYKVAKRGQDVALRCDPISGHVSLFWYQQALGQGPEFLTYFQNEAQLDKSGLPSDRFFAERPEGSVSTLKIQRTQQEDSAVYLCASSLGGQTQHFGDGTRLSIL.

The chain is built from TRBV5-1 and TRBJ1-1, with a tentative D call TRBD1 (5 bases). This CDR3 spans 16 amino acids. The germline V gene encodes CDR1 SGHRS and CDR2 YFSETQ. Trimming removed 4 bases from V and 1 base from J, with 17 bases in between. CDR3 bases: TGCGCCAGCAGCAAATTGACAGTAACGACGAACACTGAAGCTTTCTTT. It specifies CASSKLTVTTNTEAFF. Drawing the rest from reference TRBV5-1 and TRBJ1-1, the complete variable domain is KAGVTQTPRYLIKTRGQQVTLSCSPISGHRSVSWYQQTPGQGLQFLFEYFSETQRNKGNFPGRFSGRQFSNSRSEMNVSTLELGDSALYLCASSKLTVTTNTEAFFGQGTRLTVV.

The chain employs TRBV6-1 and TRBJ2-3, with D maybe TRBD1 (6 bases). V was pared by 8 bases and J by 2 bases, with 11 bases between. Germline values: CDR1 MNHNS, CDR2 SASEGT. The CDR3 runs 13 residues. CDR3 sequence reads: CASLTGNTDTQYF. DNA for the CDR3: TGTGCCAGCCTGACAGGAAACACAGATACGCAGTATTTT.

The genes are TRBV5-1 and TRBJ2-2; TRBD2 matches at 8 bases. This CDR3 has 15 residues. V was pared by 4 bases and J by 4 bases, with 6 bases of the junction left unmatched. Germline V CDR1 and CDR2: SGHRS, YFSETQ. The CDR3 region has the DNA TGCGCCAGCAGCCTGCCAGCGGGGGCCACCGGGGAGCTGTTTTTT. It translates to CASSLPAGATGELFF.

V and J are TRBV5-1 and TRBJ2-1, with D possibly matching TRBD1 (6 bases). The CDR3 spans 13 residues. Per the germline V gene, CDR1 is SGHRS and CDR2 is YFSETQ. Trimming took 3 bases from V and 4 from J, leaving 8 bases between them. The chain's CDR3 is CASSWTDYNEQFF. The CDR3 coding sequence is TGCGCCAGCAGCTGGACAGATTACAATGAGCAGTTCTTC.

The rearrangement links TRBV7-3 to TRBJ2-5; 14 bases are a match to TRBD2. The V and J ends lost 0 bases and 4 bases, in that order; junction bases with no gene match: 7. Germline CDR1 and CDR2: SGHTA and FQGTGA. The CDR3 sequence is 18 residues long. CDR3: CASSLTSGLAGDGETQYF. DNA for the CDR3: TGTGCCAGCAGCTTAACGTCGGGACTAGCGGGAGATGGAGAGACCCAGTACTTC. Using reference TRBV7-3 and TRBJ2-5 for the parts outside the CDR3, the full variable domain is GAGVSQTPSNKVTEKGKYVELRCDPISGHTALYWYRQSLGQGPEFLIYFQGTGAADDSGLPNDRFFAVRPEGSVSTLKIQRTERGDSAVYLCASSLTSGLAGDGETQYFGPGTRLLVL.

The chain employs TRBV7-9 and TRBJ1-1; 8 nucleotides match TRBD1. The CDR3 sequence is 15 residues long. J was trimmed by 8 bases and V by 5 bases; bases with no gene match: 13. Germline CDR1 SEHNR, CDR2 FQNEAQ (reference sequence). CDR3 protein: CASSLDGGGQDEAFF. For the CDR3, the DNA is TGTGCCAGCAGCCTTGATGGTGGGGGACAGGACGAAGCTTTCTTT.

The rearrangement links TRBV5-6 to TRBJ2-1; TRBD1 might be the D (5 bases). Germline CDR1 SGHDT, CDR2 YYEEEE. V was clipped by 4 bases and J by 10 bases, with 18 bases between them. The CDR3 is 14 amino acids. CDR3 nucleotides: TGTGCCAGCAGCGGTGGGGCAGGGTGGGGCGAGCAGTTCTTC. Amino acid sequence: CASSGGAGWGEQFF.